The TCR beta chain under discussion was sequenced for a study of cytomegalovirus exposure and HLA in healthy donors. As for the study in general: A preliminary data release comprised roughly 80 million unique TCRs obtained from HLA-typed donors.

The germline CDR1 and CDR2 sequences are MNHEY and SVGAGI. CDR3 length: 13 amino acids. The V and J ends lost 6 bases and 2 bases respectively, with 8 bases between them. Vbeta (60) and Jbeta (13) primers were used in the PCR. Clones were sequenced by immunoSEQ multiplex PCR, and TCRdb holds only the in-frame ones, with some missing. In the table there are some 200,000 clones, roughly 87% of which are singletons. This clone appeared a single time. The sequence came from a man aged 45-65 years in good health and CMV-seronegative. Sequences were obtained from PBMCs. V gene TRBV6-5 combines with J gene TRBJ2-1; perhaps TRBD1 as D (5 bases). The CDR3 coding sequence is TGTGCCAGCAGACAGGCAGCCTACAATGAGCAGTTCTTC. It specifies CASRQAAYNEQFF.